Listed here is a single TCR beta chain. Its antigen is not known. Of the isolated RNA, all was reverse transcribed, and so the sequenced material was expressed TCRB transcripts. Read counts averaged approximately 3.3 million for samples of naive, central memory and regulatory T cells. TCRdb keeps only in-frame clones here, not all; method: immunoSEQ multiplex PCR. The sample yields about 150,000 clones, about 10% seen once. Trimming removed 2 bases from V and 3 bases from J, with 15 bases in between. CDR1 SEHNR and CDR2 FQNEAQ come from the germline V gene (reference sequence). The CDR3 has 16 amino acids. This entry is derived from a study of beta chain features in type 1 diabetes. Findings and limits, study-wide: With patients and controls alike, PCR might favor shorter templates to an equal degree.

The origin of this receptor is a man aged 18 to 29 in good health. This chain uses TRBV7-9 with TRBJ2-3; the D gene is possibly TRBD2 (5 bases). Specimen: naive CD4+ T cells from blood. The CDR3 protein is CASSLMAGLPTDTQYF. For the CDR3, the DNA is TGTGCCAGCAGCTTAATGGCGGGCCTACCGACAGATACGCAGTATTTT.